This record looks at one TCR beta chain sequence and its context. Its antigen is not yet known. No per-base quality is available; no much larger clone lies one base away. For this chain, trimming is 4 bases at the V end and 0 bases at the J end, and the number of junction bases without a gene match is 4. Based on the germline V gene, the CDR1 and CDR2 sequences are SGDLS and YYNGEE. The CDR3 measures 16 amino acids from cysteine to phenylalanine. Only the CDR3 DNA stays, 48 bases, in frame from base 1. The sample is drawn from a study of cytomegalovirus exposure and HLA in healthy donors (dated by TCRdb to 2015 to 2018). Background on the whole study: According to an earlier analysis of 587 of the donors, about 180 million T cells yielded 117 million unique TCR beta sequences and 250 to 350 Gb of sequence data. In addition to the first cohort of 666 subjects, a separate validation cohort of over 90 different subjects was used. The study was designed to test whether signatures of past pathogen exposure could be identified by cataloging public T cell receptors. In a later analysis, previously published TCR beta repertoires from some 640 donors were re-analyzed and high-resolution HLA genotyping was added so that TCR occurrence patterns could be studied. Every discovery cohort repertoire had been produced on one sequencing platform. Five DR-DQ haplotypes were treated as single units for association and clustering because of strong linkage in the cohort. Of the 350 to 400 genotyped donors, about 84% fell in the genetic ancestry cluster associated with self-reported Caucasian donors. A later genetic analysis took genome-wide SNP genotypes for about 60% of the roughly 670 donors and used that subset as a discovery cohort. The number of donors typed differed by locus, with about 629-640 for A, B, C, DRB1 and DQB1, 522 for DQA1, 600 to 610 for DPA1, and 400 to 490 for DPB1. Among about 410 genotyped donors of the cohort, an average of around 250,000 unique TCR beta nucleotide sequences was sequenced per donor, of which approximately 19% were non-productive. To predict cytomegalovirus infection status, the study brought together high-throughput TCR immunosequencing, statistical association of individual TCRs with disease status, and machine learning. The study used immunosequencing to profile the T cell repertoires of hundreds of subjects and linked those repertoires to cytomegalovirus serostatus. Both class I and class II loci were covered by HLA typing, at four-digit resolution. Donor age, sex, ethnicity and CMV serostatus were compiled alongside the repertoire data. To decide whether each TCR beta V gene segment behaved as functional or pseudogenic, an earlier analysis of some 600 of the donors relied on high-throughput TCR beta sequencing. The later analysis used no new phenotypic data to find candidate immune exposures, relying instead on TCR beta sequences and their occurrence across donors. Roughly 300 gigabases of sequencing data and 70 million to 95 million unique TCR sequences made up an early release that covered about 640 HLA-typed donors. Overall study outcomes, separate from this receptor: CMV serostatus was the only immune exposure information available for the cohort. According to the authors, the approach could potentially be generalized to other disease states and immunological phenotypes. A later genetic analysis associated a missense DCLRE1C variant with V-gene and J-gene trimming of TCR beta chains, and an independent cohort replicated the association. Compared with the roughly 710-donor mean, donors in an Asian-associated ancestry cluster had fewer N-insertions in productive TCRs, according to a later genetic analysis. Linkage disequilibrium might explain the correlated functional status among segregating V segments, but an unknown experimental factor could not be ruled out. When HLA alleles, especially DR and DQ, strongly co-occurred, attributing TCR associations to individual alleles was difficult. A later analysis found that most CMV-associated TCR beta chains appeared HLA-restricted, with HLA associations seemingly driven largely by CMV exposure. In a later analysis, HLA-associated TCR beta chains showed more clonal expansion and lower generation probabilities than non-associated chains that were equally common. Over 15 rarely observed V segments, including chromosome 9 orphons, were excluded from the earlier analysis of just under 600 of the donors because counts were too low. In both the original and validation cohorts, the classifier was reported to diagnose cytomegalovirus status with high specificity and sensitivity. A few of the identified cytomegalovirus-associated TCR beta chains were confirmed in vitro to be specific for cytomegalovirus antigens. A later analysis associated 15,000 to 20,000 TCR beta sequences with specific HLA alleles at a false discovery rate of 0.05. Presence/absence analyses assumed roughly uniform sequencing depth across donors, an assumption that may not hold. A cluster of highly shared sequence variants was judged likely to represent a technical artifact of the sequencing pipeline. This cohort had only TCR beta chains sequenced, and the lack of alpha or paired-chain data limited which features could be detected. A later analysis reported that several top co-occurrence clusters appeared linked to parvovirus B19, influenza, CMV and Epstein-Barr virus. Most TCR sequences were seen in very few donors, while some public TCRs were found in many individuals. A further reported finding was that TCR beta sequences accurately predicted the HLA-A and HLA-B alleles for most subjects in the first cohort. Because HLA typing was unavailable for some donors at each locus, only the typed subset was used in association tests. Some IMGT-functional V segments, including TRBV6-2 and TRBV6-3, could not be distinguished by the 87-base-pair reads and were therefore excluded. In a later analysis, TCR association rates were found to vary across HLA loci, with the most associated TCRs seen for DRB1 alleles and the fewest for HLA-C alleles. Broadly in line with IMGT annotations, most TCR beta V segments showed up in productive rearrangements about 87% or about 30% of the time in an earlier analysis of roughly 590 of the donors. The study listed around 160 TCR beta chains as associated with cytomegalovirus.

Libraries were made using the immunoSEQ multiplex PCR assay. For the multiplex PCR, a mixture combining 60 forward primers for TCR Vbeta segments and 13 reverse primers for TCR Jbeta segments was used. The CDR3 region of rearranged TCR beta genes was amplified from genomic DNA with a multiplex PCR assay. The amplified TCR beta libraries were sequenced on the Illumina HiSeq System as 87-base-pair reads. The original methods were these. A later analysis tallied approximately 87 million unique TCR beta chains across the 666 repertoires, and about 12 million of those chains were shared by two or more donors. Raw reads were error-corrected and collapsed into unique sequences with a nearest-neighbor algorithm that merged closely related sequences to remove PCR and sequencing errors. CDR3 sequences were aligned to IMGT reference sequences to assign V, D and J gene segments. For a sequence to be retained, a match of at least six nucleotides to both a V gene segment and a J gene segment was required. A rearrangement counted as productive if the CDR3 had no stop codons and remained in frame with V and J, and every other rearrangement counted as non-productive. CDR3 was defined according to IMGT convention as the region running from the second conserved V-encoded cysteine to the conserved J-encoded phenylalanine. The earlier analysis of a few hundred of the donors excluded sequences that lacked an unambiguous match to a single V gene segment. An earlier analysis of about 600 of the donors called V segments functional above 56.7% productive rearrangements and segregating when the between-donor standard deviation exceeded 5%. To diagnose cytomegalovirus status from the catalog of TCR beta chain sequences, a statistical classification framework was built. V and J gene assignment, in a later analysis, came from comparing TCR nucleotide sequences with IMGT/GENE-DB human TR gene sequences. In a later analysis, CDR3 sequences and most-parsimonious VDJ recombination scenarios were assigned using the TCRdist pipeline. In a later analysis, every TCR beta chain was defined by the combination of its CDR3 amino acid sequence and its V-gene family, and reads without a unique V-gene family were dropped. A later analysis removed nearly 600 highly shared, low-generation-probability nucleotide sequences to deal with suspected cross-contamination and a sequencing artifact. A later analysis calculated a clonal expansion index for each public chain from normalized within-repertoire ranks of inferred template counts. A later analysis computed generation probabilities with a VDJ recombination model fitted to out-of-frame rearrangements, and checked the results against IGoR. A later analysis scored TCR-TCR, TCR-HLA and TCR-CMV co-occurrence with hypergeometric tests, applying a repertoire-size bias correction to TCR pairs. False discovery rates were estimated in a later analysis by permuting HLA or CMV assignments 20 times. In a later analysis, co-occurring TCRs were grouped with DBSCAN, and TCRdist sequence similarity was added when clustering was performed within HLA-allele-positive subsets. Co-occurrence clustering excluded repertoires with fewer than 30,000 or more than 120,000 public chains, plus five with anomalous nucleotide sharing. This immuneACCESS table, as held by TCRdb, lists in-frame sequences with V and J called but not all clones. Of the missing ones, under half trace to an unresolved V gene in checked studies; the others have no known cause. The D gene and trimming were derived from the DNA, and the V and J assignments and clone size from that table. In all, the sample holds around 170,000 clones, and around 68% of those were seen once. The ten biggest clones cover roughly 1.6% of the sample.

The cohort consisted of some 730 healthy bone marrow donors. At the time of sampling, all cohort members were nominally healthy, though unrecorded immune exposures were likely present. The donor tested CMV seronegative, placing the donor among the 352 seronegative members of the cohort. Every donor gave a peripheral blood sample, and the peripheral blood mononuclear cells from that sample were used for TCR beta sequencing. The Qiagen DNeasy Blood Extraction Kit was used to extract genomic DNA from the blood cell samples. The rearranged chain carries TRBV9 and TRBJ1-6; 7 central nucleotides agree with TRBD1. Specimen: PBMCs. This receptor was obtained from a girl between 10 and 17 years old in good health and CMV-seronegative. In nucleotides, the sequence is TGTGCCAGCAGCACAGGGGATGCCTCCTATAATTCACCCCTCCACTTT. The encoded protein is CASSTGDASYNSPLHF.